This T cell receptor (beta chain) was retrieved from a study of cytomegalovirus exposure and HLA in healthy donors. Study-wide points: Among CMV-associated TCR beta chains, most appeared HLA-restricted in a later analysis. The records held CMV serostatus as the only immune exposure information.

13 Jbeta primers and 60 Vbeta primers were used for the PCR. Measured with immunoSEQ multiplex PCR; TCRdb has only the in-frame clones, and not every one. Found here are roughly 150,000 clones, 50% to 75% of them singletons; the top ten hold 3%. On this clone: Antigen: not known.

Germline CDR1 SGHTA, CDR2 FQGNSA. The V end lost 1 base, the J end lost 9 bases, and 10 bases lay between the germline ends. CDR3 length: 13 amino acids. The origin of this receptor is a woman younger than 45 in good health and CMV-seropositive. Sequenced material: PBMCs. This chain uses TRBV7-2 with TRBJ2-4, with D possibly being TRBD2 (5 bases). CDR3 in amino acids: CASSLGGVGIQYF. The CDR3 DNA reads TGTGCCAGCAGCTTAGGGGGAGTGGGCATTCAGTACTTC.